Listed below are T cell receptor beta chains from one sample, sequenced in a study of blood T cell repertoires in COVID-19. Some clones are missing from TCRdb's copy, which holds only in-frame ones; the method was immunoSEQ multiplex PCR. The sample contains 120,000 or so clones, about 85% of which appear only once. Sequences were obtained from peripheral blood. The receptors originated from a woman aged 80 or over with acute or convalescent COVID-19. Both conserved end residues are part of each CDR3. D genes are given only for firm matches. Clone size is shown for a subset of rows, as once, few, many or a class of expanded clone.

d_call j_call v_call clone_size cdr3_nt cdr3_aa
- TRBJ1-1 TRBV3-1/TRBV3-2 - TGTGCCAGCACTGTGGGGCTCTCAGGAGCTTTCTTT CASTVGLSGAFF
TRBD1 TRBJ1-2 TRBV28 many TGTGCCAGCAGTCCGTCGGGACAGGGCGCAGGTGGCTACACCTTC CASSPSGQGAGGYTF
TRBD1 TRBJ2-3 TRBV6-5 - TGTGCCAGCAGTCGGACAGGGGGAATGGATACGCAGTATTTT CASSRTGGMDTQYF
TRBD1 TRBJ2-7 TRBV5-4 few TGTGCCAGCAGCGGGACAGGGATTGACGAGCAGTACTTC CASSGTGIDEQYF
- TRBJ2-1 TRBV2 - TGTGCCAGCAGTGATTTAGGTCAGACAAATGAGCAGTTCTTC CASSDLGQTNEQFF
- TRBJ2-5 TRBV11-1 - TGTGCCAGCAGCTTAAGGGTTAGGACAGCTCAAGAGACCCAGTACTTC CASSLRVRTAQETQYF
- TRBJ2-1 TRBV6-2/TRBV6-3 - TGTGCCAGCAGTCGACTGACGGATGGAGATGAGCAGTTCTTC CASSRLTDGDEQFF
- TRBJ1-1 TRBV5-1 - TGCGCCAGCAGCCAAATGACAGGATCAAACACTGAAGCTTTCTTT CASSQMTGSNTEAFF
- TRBJ1-5 TRBV28 - TGTGCCAGCACCTCTCCGGGGGGCTCGAGGGGAAAGCCCCAGCATTTT CASTSPGGSRGKPQHF
- TRBJ2-2 TRBV6-5 - TGTGCCAGTATAGGGGGGGGGAACACCGGGGAGCTGTTTTTT CASIGGGNTGELFF
- TRBJ1-1 TRBV25-1 - TGTGCCAGCAGGACCAGTGGGGGCGAGAACACTGAAGCTTTCTTT CASRTSGGENTEAFF
- TRBJ2-1 TRBV19 - TGTGCCAGTAGTAATCCCGGGACACGGGGTGAGCAGTTCTTC CASSNPGTRGEQFF
- TRBJ1-2 TRBV2 - TGTGCCAGCAGTGAAGCGGAGGCCGGGACACCCTATGGCTACACCTTC CASSEAEAGTPYGYTF
- TRBJ1-1 TRBV12-3/TRBV12-4 - TGTGCCAGCACCAGGACAGCCAGCACTGAAGCTTTCTTT CASTRTASTEAFF
TRBD1 TRBJ2-1 TRBV2 - TGTGCCAGCAGGTCCCGACAGGGGAATTTCAATGAGCAGTTCTTC CASRSRQGNFNEQFF
- TRBJ2-1 TRBV5-1 - TGCGCCAGCAGACACGGGGAGCATTCAACCAATGAGCAGTTCTTC CASRHGEHSTNEQFF
- TRBJ1-4 TRBV28 - TGTGCCAGCAGTTTAGGGGGGACCACTAATGAAAAACTGTTTTTT CASSLGGTTNEKLFF
- TRBJ2-1 TRBV11-2 - TGTGCCAGCAGCCCGGCGGGACCCTTGTTCTTC CASSPAGPLFF
- TRBJ1-4 TRBV15 few TGTGCCACCAGCCAAAATCCACAGGGTTCAGGGGAAAAACTGTTTTTT CATSQNPQGSGEKLFF
- TRBJ2-2 TRBV9 once TGTGCCAGCAGCCCCCTTTTGACCGGGGAGCTGTTTTTT CASSPLLTGELFF
- TRBJ1-5 TRBV7-2 - TGTGCCAGCAGCTTCTTTAGTCAGCCCCAGCATTTT CASSFFSQPQHF
- TRBJ1-1 TRBV3-1/TRBV3-2 once TGTGCCAGCACCCGGGCAGGGGTCAACCCTGAAGCTTTCTTT CASTRAGVNPEAFF
TRBD1 TRBJ1-1 TRBV12-3/TRBV12-4 - TGTGCCAGCAGCTTTGACAGGGGAGAAGCTTTCTTT CASSFDRGEAFF
TRBD1 TRBJ2-7 TRBV7-8 - TGTGCCAGCAGCTCAGACCTCCCCGGGACAGGGGACCAACATTCCCTCTACGAGCAGTACTTC CASSSDLPGTGDQHSLYEQYF
TRBD1 TRBJ1-4 TRBV7-2 - TGTGCCAGCAGCCGGACACAGGGGTTTGAAGAAAAACTGTTTTTT CASSRTQGFEEKLFF
TRBD1 TRBJ1-2 TRBV9 - TGTGCCAGCAGCGCACAGGGGGGTAACTATGGCTACACCTTC CASSAQGGNYGYTF
- TRBJ1-3 TRBV5-1 - TGCGCCAGCAGCTTAAGCCCACAGGGTAATGGAAACACCATATATTTT CASSLSPQGNGNTIYF